This T cell receptor beta chain comes out of a study of blood T cell repertoires in COVID-19. Methods used by the authors: Amplification with reference gene primers provided the estimates of nucleated cell counts. Sequenced by immunoSEQ multiplex PCR; TCRdb stores in-frame clones only, minus some. V and J calls plus clone size are reproduced from that table; the DNA served to infer D and trimming. The data contain about 110,000 clones, roughly 88% of them singletons. CDR3 length equals 17 residues. The germline CDR1 and CDR2 sequences are SGHNT and YYREEE (reference sequence). V was clipped by 4 bases and J by 4 bases; unmatched bases: 12.

The source material was peripheral blood. This TCR came from a woman aged 70-85 years with acute or convalescent COVID-19. The chain has TRBV5-4 and TRBJ1-3, with TRBD1 matching 9 bases. CDR3 sequence: CASSLGGTGRSGNTIYF. The CDR3 nucleotides are TGTGCCAGCAGCCTGGGGGGGACAGGGAGGTCCGGAAACACCATATATTTT.